A selection of T cell receptor beta chains follows, all from one sample in a study of cytomegalovirus exposure and HLA in healthy donors. The table came from immunoSEQ multiplex PCR; TCRdb's copy has only in-frame clones and leaves some out. The sample includes some 270,000 clones, 80% to 90% seen only once; the top ten take more than 0.8%. Material for sequencing was PBMCs. The source is a woman aged 18-35 years in good health and CMV-seronegative. CDR3s include the opening cysteine and the closing phenylalanine or tryptophan. A D gene is named only where the DNA matches it firmly. The size entry is marked missing in some rows and otherwise reads once, few, many or a size class.

TRBV30	.	.	TRBJ2-7	CAWKAGADEQYF	TGTGCCTGGAAGGCGGGGGCGGACGAGCAGTACTTC
TRBV30	TRBD1	.	TRBJ1-6	CAWSPGQGDSPLHF	TGTGCCTGGAGTCCGGGACAGGGAGATTCACCCCTCCACTTT
TRBV7-9	.	.	TRBJ2-3	CASSLRESGLEYF	TGTGCCAGCAGCCTCAGAGAGTCCGGCCTAGAGTATTTT
TRBV2	TRBD2	once	TRBJ2-5	CARERLAGGKETQYF	TGTGCCAGAGAGAGGCTAGCGGGAGGGAAAGAGACCCAGTACTTC
TRBV19	.	.	TRBJ1-5	CASSMSISNQPQHF	TGTGCCAGTAGTATGTCTATTAGCAATCAGCCCCAGCATTTT
TRBV7-8	.	.	TRBJ2-7	CASSLDRVYEQYF	TGTGCCAGCAGCTTAGACAGGGTCTACGAGCAGTACTTC
TRBV6-1	.	.	TRBJ2-5	CASSDRTVQETQYF	TGTGCCAGCAGTGACCGGACAGTCCAAGAGACCCAGTACTTC
TRBV30	.	.	TRBJ2-3	CAWSTGFRTDTQYF	TGTGCCTGGAGTACAGGGTTTCGGACAGATACGCAGTATTTT
TRBV19	TRBD2	.	TRBJ2-1	CASSIEAGVQNEQFF	TGTGCCAGTAGTATCGAAGCGGGAGTTCAGAATGAGCAGTTCTTC
TRBV6-5	.	.	TRBJ2-4	CASSYGDSAGNIQYF	TGTGCCAGCAGTTACGGGGACAGCGCGGGGAACATTCAGTACTTC
TRBV7-9	TRBD2	.	TRBJ2-2	CASSSTQIGLAGVGELFF	TGTGCCAGCAGCTCAACCCAAATCGGACTAGCCGGAGTTGGGGAGCTGTTTTTT
TRBV19	TRBD2	.	TRBJ2-7	CASSPTGGRTPYEQYF	TGTGCCAGTAGTCCAACGGGAGGAAGGACTCCCTACGAGCAGTACTTC
TRBV7-9	.	.	TRBJ2-7	CASSVDRTHLSYEQYF	TGTGCCAGCAGCGTTGACAGGACCCACCTTTCCTACGAGCAGTACTTC
TRBV5-1	TRBD1	.	TRBJ2-2	CASSWTGTGELFF	TGCGCCAGCAGCTGGACAGGGACCGGGGAGCTGTTTTTT
TRBV28	TRBD2	.	TRBJ2-7	CASRLSGSSYEQYF	TGTGCCAGCAGGCTTAGCGGGAGCTCCTACGAGCAGTACTTC
TRBV6-1	.	once	TRBJ1-2	CASRTHRENYGYTF	TGTGCCAGCAGAACTCACAGGGAAAACTATGGCTACACCTTC
TRBV7-9	.	.	TRBJ1-6	CASSIGRSAYNSPLHF	TGTGCCAGCAGCATCGGGAGGTCCGCTTATAATTCACCCCTCCACTTT
TRBV7-9	TRBD1	.	TRBJ1-2	CASTAGTGVDGYTF	TGTGCCAGCACGGCCGGGACAGGGGTCGATGGCTACACCTTC
TRBV27	TRBD2	once	TRBJ2-5	CASSPLAGGLETQYF	TGTGCCAGCAGCCCCCTAGCGGGGGGTCTAGAGACCCAGTACTTC
TRBV4-2	.	.	TRBJ2-1	CASSPHGNSYNEQFF	TGTGCCAGCAGCCCCCACGGGAACTCCTACAATGAGCAGTTCTTC
TRBV30	.	.	TRBJ2-7	CAWSKGEGEQYF	TGTGCCTGGAGCAAGGGGGAGGGCGAGCAGTACTTC
TRBV7-2	TRBD2	few	TRBJ2-7	CASSPSGGGRLYEQYF	TGTGCCAGCAGCCCCAGCGGTGGCGGGAGGCTATACGAGCAGTACTTC
TRBV7-6	.	.	TRBJ1-5	CASSMTAYQPQHF	TGTGCCAGCAGCATGACAGCTTACCAGCCCCAGCATTTT
TRBV5-1	TRBD1	.	TRBJ1-1	CASSSQGARGEAFF	TGCGCCAGCAGCAGTCAGGGGGCGCGTGGTGAAGCTTTCTTT
TRBV7-2	TRBD2	.	TRBJ2-2	CASSTGTSGPSGELFF	TGTGCCAGCAGCACCGGGACTAGCGGGCCGTCCGGGGAGCTGTTTTTT
TRBV6-6	.	.	TRBJ1-1	CASSFQGPEAFF	TGTGCCAGCAGTTTTCAGGGGCCCGAAGCTTTCTTT
TRBV28	.	.	TRBJ2-7	CASSDHRTWSYEQYF	TGTGCCAGCAGCGATCACAGGACATGGTCCTACGAGCAGTACTTC
TRBV6-5	.	once	TRBJ1-3	CASSYIPRGSGNTIYF	TGTGCCAGCAGTTATATCCCCCGCGGCTCTGGAAACACCATATATTTT
TRBV6-5	TRBD1	.	TRBJ2-7	CASSYTGGLADEQYF	TGTGCCAGCAGCTACACAGGGGGCTTAGCCGACGAGCAGTACTTC
TRBV10-3	.	.	TRBJ1-2	CAIRFEQGGHGYTF	TGTGCCATCAGGTTCGAACAGGGAGGGCATGGCTACACCTTC
TRBV7-9	.	.	TRBJ1-4	CASSFGQITTNEKLFF	TGTGCCAGCAGCTTCGGACAAATCACTACTAATGAAAAACTGTTTTTT
TRBV6-5	TRBD1	few	TRBJ1-2	CASRRQGAGYTF	TGTGCCAGCAGGAGACAGGGAGCTGGCTACACCTTC
TRBV7-9	.	many	TRBJ2-2	CASSRETYTGELFF	TGTGCCAGCAGCCGGGAGACCTACACCGGGGAGCTGTTTTTT
TRBV6-5	TRBD2	.	TRBJ2-7	CASSPGTGSGGRRDF	TGTGCCAGCAGCCCTGGGACGGGGAGCGGGGGCCGCCGGGACTTC
TRBV13	TRBD1	.	TRBJ1-2	CASSLGQGSNYGYTF	TGTGCCAGCAGCTTGGGACAGGGGTCTAACTATGGCTACACCTTC
TRBV5-1	TRBD2	.	TRBJ2-5	CASSKGWGERGRETQYF	TGCGCCAGCAGTAAGGGATGGGGTGAGCGGGGGAGAGAGACCCAGTACTTC
TRBV6-5	.	.	TRBJ2-7	CASSYSGSSYEQYF	TGTGCCAGCAGTTACTCTGGGAGCTCCTACGAGCAGTACTTC
TRBV19	.	once	TRBJ1-5	CASSMGPGRASGPQHF	TGTGCCAGTAGTATGGGGCCAGGTAGGGCCTCTGGGCCCCAGCATTTT
TRBV5-1	.	.	TRBJ2-7	CASSLNQGIGDEQYF	TGCGCCAGCAGCTTGAATCAGGGGATAGGCGACGAGCAGTACTTC
TRBV28	.	.	TRBJ1-4	CASSLGQGSEKLFF	TGTGCCAGCAGTTTAGGGCAGGGTAGTGAAAAACTGTTTTTT
TRBV2	.	.	TRBJ1-5	CASSEVGQYNQPQHF	TGTGCCAGCAGTGAGGTGGGGCAATACAATCAGCCCCAGCATTTT
TRBV19	.	.	TRBJ2-7	CASSIIQGAYEQYF	TGTGCCAGTAGTATTATCCAGGGCGCCTACGAGCAGTACTTC